Listed below are T cell receptor beta chains from one sample, sequenced in a study of CDR3 diversity in severe acne. From the PCR reads, TCRdb called clonotypes with MiXCR, one entry per CDR3 protein. The sample carries 65,000 to 95,000 distinct CDR3 sequences, approximately 51% recorded once. Sequencing was carried out using blood. The receptor source for this set is a male donor in good health, without acne. Each CDR3 is given with its conserved first and last residue. D genes are given only for firm matches. Clone size is shown for a subset of rows, as once, few, many or a class of expanded clone.

j_call,clone_size,d_call,v_call,cdr3_nt,cdr3_aa
TRBJ2-2,-,TRBD2,TRBV9,TGTGCCAGCAGCCCAAAAGGACTAGCGGGGACCGGGGAGCTGTTTTTT,CASSPKGLAGTGELFF
TRBJ2-1,-,TRBD2,TRBV7-2,TGTGCCAGCAGCTTAGGCGGGAGCGATGAGCAGTTCTTC,CASSLGGSDEQFF
TRBJ2-3,once,-,TRBV9,TGTGCCAGCACCCCCTCTAGCACAGATACGCAGTATTTT,CASTPSSTDTQYF
TRBJ1-6,few,-,TRBV19,TGTGCCAGTAGGATGAGCTCCTATAATTCACCCCTCCACTTT,CASRMSSYNSPLHF
TRBJ2-1,-,TRBD1,TRBV24-1,TGTGCCACCAGTGACCGGACAGGGGGTATTGAGCAGTTCTTC,CATSDRTGGIEQFF
TRBJ2-2,-,-,TRBV10-1,TGCGCCAGCAGTGAGTCGTCAGGGAGCGGCACCGGGGAGCCGTTTTTT,CASSESSGSGTGEPFF
TRBJ2-7,-,-,TRBV20-1,TGCAGTGCTAGTTTGGGGACCCGGCGGCCCTACGAGCAGTACTTC,CSASLGTRRPYEQYF
TRBJ1-6,-,TRBD1,TRBV10-2,TGCGCCAGCAGAATACAGGGGAATAATTCACCCCTCCACTTT,CASRIQGNNSPLHF
TRBJ2-2,many,TRBD2,TRBV5-1,TGCGCCAGCAGCTTGGTTCCTAGCGGGGGGGCCGGTGACACCGGGGAGCTGTTTTTT,CASSLVPSGGAGDTGELFF
TRBJ1-4,few,-,TRBV29-1,TGCAGCGTTGGGCGTGGAAATAATGAAAAACTGTTTTTT,CSVGRGNNEKLFF
TRBJ1-6,-,-,TRBV9,TGTGCCAGCAACCGCGAGGGGCAGGGATCACCCCTCCACTTT,CASNREGQGSPLHF
TRBJ2-5,many,-,TRBV5-1,TGCGCCAGCAGCTTGTCTATGGGACGGGAGACCCAGTACTTC,CASSLSMGRETQYF
TRBJ2-7,-,TRBD1,TRBV15,TGTGGCACCAGCAGAGGAGACAGGGACCTTCTCTACTTC,CGTSRGDRDLLYF
TRBJ2-7,many,TRBD2,TRBV6-1,TGTGCCAGCACGGCTAGCGGGAGTTCCGAGCAGTACTTC,CASTASGSSEQYF
TRBJ2-7,medium-sized,-,TRBV5-1,TGCGCCAGCAGCTTTCAGGGCTACGAGCAGTACTTC,CASSFQGYEQYF
TRBJ1-2,-,-,TRBV5-1,TGCGCCAGCAGCAACCTGGCGGGGGTACATAACTATGGCTACACCTTC,CASSNLAGVHNYGYTF
TRBJ2-6,-,TRBD2,TRBV20-1,TGCAGTGCCCCGACTATTGGACTAGCGGGGTACTACGTCCTGACTTTC,CSAPTIGLAGYYVLTF
TRBJ2-6,medium-sized,-,TRBV20-1,TGCAGTGCTAGACAGATGGGGGAGGTCCTGACTTTC,CSARQMGEVLTF
TRBJ2-5,once,-,TRBV3-1,TGTGCCAGCAGCCGGGACTTTGGGGGTGAGACCCAGTACTTC,CASSRDFGGETQYF
TRBJ1-1,-,-,TRBV19,TGTGCCAGTTACGGAAGAGGTCCTAACACTGAAGCTTTCTTT,CASYGRGPNTEAFF
TRBJ1-2,once,TRBD1,TRBV4-1,TGTGCGCTGGATCTCCAAGGTGGACAGGGGGCGGGGTATGGCTACACCTTC,CALDLQGGQGAGYGYTF
TRBJ1-1,-,-,TRBV6-1,TGTGCCAGCAGTGAAAGAGCGGAGGGGTTGGGCACTGAAGCTTTCTTT,CASSERAEGLGTEAFF
TRBJ2-2,many,-,TRBV5-4,TGTGCCAGCAGCTCCGACTTGGCAGAAAACACCGGGGAGCTGTTTTTT,CASSSDLAENTGELFF
TRBJ2-6,medium-sized,-,TRBV20-1,TGCAGTGCTAGCAAGCTCTCTGGGGCCAACGTCCTGACTTTC,CSASKLSGANVLTF
TRBJ1-2,few,-,TRBV2,TGTGCCAGCATGGGGACTACGGGACTCTACTATGGCTACACCTTC,CASMGTTGLYYGYTF
TRBJ1-2,many,TRBD1,TRBV7-8,TGTGCCAGCAGCCCAGGGGGGCAAAACTATGGCTACACCTTC,CASSPGGQNYGYTF
TRBJ2-7,-,-,TRBV4-1,TGCGCCAGCAGCCAGAGGGATTTTATCGGGGACGGGCCCTACGAGCAGTACTTC,CASSQRDFIGDGPYEQYF
TRBJ2-7,-,-,TRBV7-8,TGTGCCAGCAGCTTACAGCCTGGGCTATTGTACGAGCAGTACTTC,CASSLQPGLLYEQYF
TRBJ2-3,many,-,TRBV15,TGTGCCACCGGGGCAGGGACCACAGATACGCAGTATTTT,CATGAGTTDTQYF
TRBJ2-1,-,TRBD2,TRBV20-1,TGCAGTGCTTTGACTAGCGGGAGGGCCAATGAGCAGTTCTTC,CSALTSGRANEQFF
TRBJ2-3,-,TRBD2,TRBV25-1,TGTGCCAGCAGTGAATTGGCTAGCGGGAGTCACGGGGATACGCAGTATTTT,CASSELASGSHGDTQYF
TRBJ2-2,-,-,TRBV6-5,TGTGCCAGCAGGCGAGGGAACACCGGGGAGCTGTTTTTT,CASRRGNTGELFF
TRBJ2-1,-,TRBD2,TRBV7-8,TGTGCCAGCAGCCAAGCGGGACTAGCGGGGTACAATGAGCAGTTCTTC,CASSQAGLAGYNEQFF
TRBJ2-7,many,TRBD2,TRBV7-2,TGTGCCAGCAGCTTCGTGACTAGCGGGAACTACGAGCAGTACTTC,CASSFVTSGNYEQYF
TRBJ1-1,many,-,TRBV6-5,TGTGCCACCAGGTCCGGGGGACACCCGGGTTCTCCTGAAGCTTTCTTT,CATRSGGHPGSPEAFF
TRBJ2-1,-,TRBD2,TRBV7-9,TGTGCCAGCAGCGAGGGACTAGCGGGAGACGGGTACTACAATGAGCAGTTCTTC,CASSEGLAGDGYYNEQFF
TRBJ1-5,-,TRBD1,TRBV24-1,TGTGCCACCAGGCCCGGGACAGGGGTCAATCAGCCCCAGCATTTT,CATRPGTGVNQPQHF
TRBJ2-1,-,TRBD2,TRBV20-1,TGCAGTGCTAGAGATCCGGCGGGAGGTTACAATGAGCAGTTCTTC,CSARDPAGGYNEQFF
TRBJ2-5,few,-,TRBV15,TGTGCCACCAGCAGGGAGGTCGAAGAGACCCAGTACTTC,CATSREVEETQYF
TRBJ2-7,-,-,TRBV29-1,TGCAGCGTTGTTTCCAGGGATGGCTACGAGCAGTACTTC,CSVVSRDGYEQYF
TRBJ1-1,many,-,TRBV28,TGTGCCAGCAGCTCCGACACGAACACTGAAGCTTTCTTT,CASSSDTNTEAFF
TRBJ2-3,many,-,TRBV9,TGTGCCAGCAGCGTAGGAGGGTTGGGTCGGGGAGATACGCAGTATTTT,CASSVGGLGRGDTQYF
TRBJ1-1,-,-,TRBV7-9,TGTGCCAGCAGCCGAGGGACCACTGAAGCTTTCTTT,CASSRGTTEAFF
TRBJ2-6,few,-,TRBV5-6,TGTGCCAGCAGCTTTGGGGACAGGGCCAACGTCCTGACTTTC,CASSFGDRANVLTF
TRBJ1-5,few,TRBD1,TRBV24-1,TGTGCCACCAGTGATCCGGGACAGGGGGACAATCAGCCCCAGCATTTT,CATSDPGQGDNQPQHF
TRBJ2-3,-,-,TRBV19,TGTGCCATAAGGGGGGGGGGGGGGGGTACGCAGTATTTT,CAIRGGGGGTQYF
TRBJ2-5,-,-,TRBV2,TGTGCCAGCACAGGACCCTCAGGAGAGGCCCAGTACTTC,CASTGPSGEAQYF
TRBJ1-5,many,-,TRBV30,TGTGCCTGGAGTCAAGACGGCAATCAGCCCCAGCATTTT,CAWSQDGNQPQHF
TRBJ2-5,many,-,TRBV19,TGTGCCAGTAGTCGGGACTTCCAAGAGACCCAGTACTTC,CASSRDFQETQYF
TRBJ2-5,few,TRBD2,TRBV7-9,TGTGCCAGCAGCTTAACCGGGACTAGCGGGAGGTACCAGTACTTC,CASSLTGTSGRYQYF
TRBJ2-5,-,TRBD2,TRBV7-2,TGTGCCAGCAGCTTAGGACTAGCGGAGACCCAGTACTTC,CASSLGLAETQYF